One sample yielded the 15 T cell receptor beta chains listed below, sequenced in a study of technical replicates of blood from several donors. TCRdb keeps only in-frame clones here, not all; method: immunoSEQ multiplex PCR. The data contain about 84,000 clones, roughly 98% of them singletons. The sample taken for sequencing was T cells isolated from PBMCs. Source of these receptors: a human donor in good health.

The V and J genes are TRBV28 and TRBJ2-1, with 12 bases aligning to TRBD2. Unmatched junction bases numbered 3, after V lost 8 bases and J lost 7 bases. The V gene's germline CDR1 is MDHEN and CDR2 SYDVKM. The CDR3 contains 13 residues. The CDR3 nucleotides are TGTGCCAGCGGCACTAGCGGGAGGAATGAGCAGTTCTTC. Residues: CASGTSGRNEQFF.

The chain recombines TRBV7-9 with TRBJ2-2; the match to TRBD1 covers 7 bases. Trimming removed 2 bases from V and 2 bases from J; junction bases left unmatched: 8. This CDR3 contains 17 residues. Germline lookup yields CDR1 SEHNR and CDR2 FQNEAQ (reference sequence). The CDR3 DNA reads as TGTGCCAGCAGCTTAAGTGGGACAGAAAAAAACACCGGGGAGCTGTTTTTT. Translating gives CASSLSGTEKNTGELFF.

CDR3 loop: CAISVTAPSGTDTQYF. CDR3 nucleotide sequence: TGTGCCATCAGTGTTACAGCCCCATCGGGCACAGATACGCAGTATTTT. V usage is TRBV10-3 and J usage is TRBJ2-3; D ambiguous. The CDR3 covers 16 residues. The germline CDR1 and CDR2 sequences are ENHRY and SYGVKD. V shed 4 bases and J shed 1 base, with 15 bases lying between them.

The CDR3 here is CASSPSLTDTQYF. The CDR3 nucleotides are TGCGCCAGCAGTCCGTCCCTCACAGATACGCAGTATTTT. This rearrangement joins TRBV5-1 to TRBJ2-3; D remains ambiguous. Germline V gene sequence: CDR1 SGHRS, CDR2 YFSETQ. This CDR3 comprises 13 residues. V was pared by 5 bases and J by 2 bases, with 9 bases between. Using reference TRBV5-1 and TRBJ2-3 for the parts outside the CDR3, the full variable domain is KAGVTQTPRYLIKTRGQQVTLSCSPISGHRSVSWYQQTPGQGLQFLFEYFSETQRNKGNFPGRFSGRQFSNSRSEMNVSTLELGDSALYLCASSPSLTDTQYFGPGTRLTVL.

The V call is TRBV4-1, the J call TRBJ2-2; 10 bases match TRBD2. The CDR3 length is 18 residues. CDR1 and CDR2 (germline): MGHRA, YSYEKL. Trimming removed 1 base from V and 0 bases from J; junction bases left unmatched: 5. This chain's CDR3 is CASSQVLSGGANTGELFF. CDR3 bases: TGCGCCAGCAGCCAAGTACTCAGCGGGGGGGCGAACACCGGGGAGCTGTTTTTT.

The rearrangement uses TRBV9 and TRBJ2-7; D possibly corresponds to TRBD1 (7 bases). CDR1 and CDR2 (germline): SGDLS, YYNGEE. The CDR3 runs to 14 residues. V was pared by 6 bases and J by 2 bases, with 15 bases between. CDR3 residues: CASTGGTEAYEQYF. CDR3 DNA: TGTGCCAGCACTGGGGGGACAGAGGCCTACGAGCAGTACTTC.

V and J are TRBV5-1 and TRBJ2-5, with 7 bases matching TRBD1. From germline, CDR1 is SGHRS and CDR2 YFSETQ. Germline trimming cut 4 bases from V and 2 bases from J; bases unmatched to any gene: 8. This CDR3 contains 15 residues. CDR3 nucleotide sequence: TGCGCCAGCAGCCCGGTCGGGACAGTACAAGAGACCCAGTACTTC. The encoded protein is CASSPVGTVQETQYF.

The chain combines TRBV10-3 with TRBJ2-1; 16 positions agree with TRBD2. CDR1 is ENHRY, CDR2 SYGVKD, per germline. With V trimmed by 5 bases and J by 8 bases, 9 bases remained unmatched. The CDR3 loop spans 17 amino acids. CDR3 DNA: TGTGCCATCAGTAATTCCCCCGGGACTAGCGGGAGGGATGAGCAGTTCTTC. Protein product: CAISNSPGTSGRDEQFF.

The V call is TRBV5-6, the J call TRBJ2-1, with 7 bases fitting TRBD1. The V gene's germline CDR1 is SGHDT and CDR2 YYEEEE. The CDR3 sequence is 14 residues long. The V gene end was trimmed by 4 bases and the J gene end by 6 bases; junction bases not matched to a gene: 7. The CDR3 loop reads CASSHRGPGNEQFF. The CDR3 DNA follows: TGTGCCAGCAGCCACAGGGGTCCTGGCAATGAGCAGTTCTTC.

The chain carries TRBV6-5 and TRBJ1-5; the D gene is possibly TRBD1 (6 bases). Trimming stripped 5 bases from V and 4 bases from J, with 12 bases between. This CDR3 contains 14 residues. Germline CDR1 MNHEY, CDR2 SVGAGI. The CDR3 DNA follows: TGTGCCAGCAGTCGGACAGCGGGGAATCAGCCCCAGCATTTT. It encodes CASSRTAGNQPQHF.

The DNA of the CDR3 is TGTGCCAGCAGGAAGGGACTAGCGTTAGATACGCAGTATTTT. It is translated as CASRKGLALDTQYF. The rearrangement uses TRBV6-1 and TRBJ2-3; 10 bases line up with TRBD2. Germline-derived CDR1 and CDR2 are MNHNS and SASEGT. The length of the CDR3 is 14 residues. After removal of 6 bases from V and 5 bases from J, the junction contained 5 bases not matched to a gene.

The genes are TRBV14 and TRBJ2-1; a weak D match, TRBD1 (6 bases). CDR1 and CDR2 from the germline V gene are SGHDN and FVKESK. The CDR3 loop spans 15 amino acids. The V end lost 5 bases, the J end lost 0 bases, and 11 bases lay between the germline ends. CDR3 DNA sequence: TGTGCCAGCAGCTCCCCGACAGGCTCCTACAATGAGCAGTTCTTC. Translating gives CASSSPTGSYNEQFF.

The rearrangement links TRBV18 to TRBJ2-4; TRBD2 might be the D (6 bases). CDR3 size: 17 residues. V lost 0 bases, J lost 0 bases, and 12 bases lay in between. CDR1 is KGHSH and CDR2 is LQKENI in the germline V gene. The CDR3 reads CASSPPFGGIAKNIQYF. CDR3 DNA sequence: TGTGCCAGCTCACCACCGTTTGGGGGGATAGCCAAAAACATTCAGTACTTC.

This chain joins TRBV14 and TRBJ1-5; D is undetermined. CDR3 length equals 13 residues. The germline V and J ends were trimmed by 5 bases and 0 bases, with 5 bases remaining between them. The germline gives CDR1 SGHDN, CDR2 FVKESK. This CDR3 reads CASSEGSNQPQHF. CDR3 sequence (DNA): TGTGCCAGCAGCGAGGGTAGCAATCAGCCCCAGCATTTT.

The chain is built from TRBV5-1 and TRBJ2-5; D remains unclear. Trimming took off 0 bases at V and 7 bases at J, with 4 bases between the two ends. Germline CDR1 SGHRS, CDR2 YFSETQ. The CDR3 spans 11 residues. CDR3 DNA sequence: TGCGCCAGCAGCTTGGAAGCGACCCAGTACTTC. Protein product: CASSLEATQYF.